The TCR beta chain described here comes from a study of blood T cell repertoires in COVID-19. The CDR3 totals 17 residues. Germline-derived CDR1 and CDR2 are KGHDR and SFDVKD. The junction had 5 bases not matched to a gene; V was cut back by 4 bases and J by 2 bases. In the authors' methods: Nucleated cell number was recorded as an estimate derived from reference gene primer amplification. Sequencing used immunoSEQ multiplex PCR; TCRdb keeps in-frame clones, though not all of them. D and trimming were read from the DNA, whereas the V and J calls and clone size are those reported in that table. Of 310,000 or so clones in the sample, about nine tenths are singletons; the top ten hold 0.9% to 1.2%. Either two negative PCRs, clearance, or symptom resolution qualified Cohort 3 donors as recovered.

Sequencing was carried out using PBMCs or T cells enriched from blood (not recorded which). The chain links TRBV24-1 to TRBJ2-1, with 12 bases aligning to TRBD2. The receptor's source is a woman in her twenties or thirties who had recovered from COVID-19. The CDR3 DNA reads as TGTGCCACCAGTGACCCTAGGACTAGCGGGGCCTACAATGAGCAGTTCTTC. Protein: CATSDPRTSGAYNEQFF.